This T cell receptor beta chain was obtained from a study of blood T cell repertoires in COVID-19 (dated by TCRdb to the early 2020s). Regarding the study in general: Collaborator samples came from the United States, Italy and Spain and covered acute and convalescent phases of COVID-19. The repertoires were released in a freely available public database meant as a resource for research on the immune response to SARS-CoV-2. Sample metadata almost always included a de-identified subject ID, COVID-19 status, age in years and sex. The prospective study material was composed of cDNA or gDNA derived from T cells, B-cell-depleted T cells, or PBMCs. Deeply sampled blood TCRbeta repertoires from subjects exposed to, actively infected with, or recovered from COVID-19 were included in the dataset. Where HLA class I and class II types were available, the types were taken from metadata supplied by the sample provider, not from assay-based typing. Samples came from the ongoing ImmuneRACE study (first 160 participants) plus 1,254 subjects from 6 global collaborators. Here is what the overall study found, with its caveats: How much clinical and demographic metadata was included differed by source and by participant, and the metadata was provided uncurated.

Remarks on this clone: The antigen it binds to is not known. No clone much larger than this one lies a single base away; base qualities are absent.

TCRbeta CDR3 regions were amplified from genomic DNA using the immunoSEQ Assay, a bias-controlled multiplex PCR. The source study handled its data this way. The number of nucleated cells in each sample was estimated from the amplification of reference gene primers within the assay. Sequence reads were collapsed and filtered to measure the absolute abundance of every unique TCRbeta CDR3 rearrangement. For each sample, productive Simpson clonality was calculated as the square root of Simpson's diversity index across productive rearrangements. Held by TCRdb, this immuneACCESS table contains in-frame sequences only and omits some clones. Under half of the omission traces to an unresolved V gene where checked; the cause of the rest is unknown. The V and J calls and clone size were taken over from that table, and D and trimming were inferred from the DNA. Across this sample there are 70,000 or so clones, with roughly 80% seen only once. The leading ten clones occupy more than 15% of the sample.

V has 11 bases trimmed and J has 0 bases trimmed; junction bases matching no gene number 14. Reading from cysteine to phenylalanine, the CDR3 counts 17 amino acids. Kept here is only the CDR3 DNA, which spans 51 bases and is read in frame from base 1. CDR1 and CDR2 are drawn from the germline V gene (reference sequence): LNHDA, SQIVND. Collaborating institutions collected whole blood in K2EDTA tubes following their own protocols. Collaborator samples were shipped for TCRbeta analysis as frozen whole blood, isolated PBMCs, or DNA extracted from either sample type. This sequence originates from a man between 60 and 75 years old with acute or convalescent COVID-19. The chain links TRBV19 with TRBJ1-5; 9 central nucleotides agree with TRBD1. The specimen sequenced was peripheral blood. The CDR3 region reads CARRDRVGRYSNQPQHF. The sequenced DNA is TGTGCCCGAAGGGACAGGGTTGGTCGTTATAGCAATCAGCCCCAGCATTTT.